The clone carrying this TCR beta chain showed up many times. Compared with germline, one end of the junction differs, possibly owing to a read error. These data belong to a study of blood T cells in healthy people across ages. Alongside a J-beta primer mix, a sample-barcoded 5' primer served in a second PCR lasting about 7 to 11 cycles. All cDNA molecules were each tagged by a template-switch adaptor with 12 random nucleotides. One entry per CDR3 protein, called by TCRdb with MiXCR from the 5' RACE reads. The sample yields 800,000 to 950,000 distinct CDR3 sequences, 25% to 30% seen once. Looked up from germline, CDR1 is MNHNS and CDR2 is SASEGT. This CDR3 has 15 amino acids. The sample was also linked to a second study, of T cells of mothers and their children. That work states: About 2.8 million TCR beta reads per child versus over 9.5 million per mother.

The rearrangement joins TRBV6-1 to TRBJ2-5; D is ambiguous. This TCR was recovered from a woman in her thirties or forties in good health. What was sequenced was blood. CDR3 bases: TGTGCTAGCAGTGAATCCCAGAGTCGACAAGAGACCCAGTACTTC. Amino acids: CASSESQSRQETQYF.